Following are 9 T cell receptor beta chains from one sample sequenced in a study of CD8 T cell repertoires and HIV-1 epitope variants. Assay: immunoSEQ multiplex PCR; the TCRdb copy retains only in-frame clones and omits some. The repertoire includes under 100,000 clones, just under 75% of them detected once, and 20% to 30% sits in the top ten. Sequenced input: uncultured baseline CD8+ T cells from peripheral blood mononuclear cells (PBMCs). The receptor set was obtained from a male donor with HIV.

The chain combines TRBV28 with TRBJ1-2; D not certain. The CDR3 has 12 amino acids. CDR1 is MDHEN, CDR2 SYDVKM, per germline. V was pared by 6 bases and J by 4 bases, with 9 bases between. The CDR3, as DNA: TGTGCCAGCAGCACTGGGGTCTATGGCTACACCTTC. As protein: CASSTGVYGYTF.

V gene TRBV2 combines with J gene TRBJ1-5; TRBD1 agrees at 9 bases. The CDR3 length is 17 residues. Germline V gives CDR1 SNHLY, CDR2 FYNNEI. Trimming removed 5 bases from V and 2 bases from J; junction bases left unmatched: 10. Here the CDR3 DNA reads TGTGCCAGCAGTCTGGAGACAGGGGGTATAGGCAATCAGCCCCAGCATTTT. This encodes CASSLETGGIGNQPQHF.

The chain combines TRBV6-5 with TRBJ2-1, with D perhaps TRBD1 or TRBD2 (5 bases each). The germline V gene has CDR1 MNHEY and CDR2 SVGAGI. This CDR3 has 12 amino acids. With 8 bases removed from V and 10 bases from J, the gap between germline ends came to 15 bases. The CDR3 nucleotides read TGTGCCAGCCAATTTCTGGGGGAGGAGCAGTTCTTC. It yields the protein CASQFLGEEQFF.

DNA for the CDR3: TGTGCCAGCAGCTCGGGACTGTCCATTGATTCACCCCTCCACTTT. Encoded protein: CASSSGLSIDSPLHF. This rearrangement joins TRBV7-2 to TRBJ1-6; possibly TRBD1 for D (5 bases). Germline CDR1 SGHTA, CDR2 FQGNSA. The V and J ends lost 4 bases and 8 bases respectively, with 15 bases between them. The CDR3 loop spans 15 amino acids.

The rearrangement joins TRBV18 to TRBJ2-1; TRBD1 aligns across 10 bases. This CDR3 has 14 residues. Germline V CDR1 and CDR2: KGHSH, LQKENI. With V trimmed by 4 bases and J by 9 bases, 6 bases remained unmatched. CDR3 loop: CASSLPTGGIEQFF. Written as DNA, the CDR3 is TGTGCCAGCTCACTTCCGACAGGGGGCATTGAGCAGTTCTTC.

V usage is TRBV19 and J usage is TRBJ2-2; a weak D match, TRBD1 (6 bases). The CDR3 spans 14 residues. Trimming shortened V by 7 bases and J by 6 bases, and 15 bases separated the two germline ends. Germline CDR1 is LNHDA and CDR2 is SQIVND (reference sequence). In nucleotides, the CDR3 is TGTGCCAGTACCACACGGGCAGGGGCCGGGGAGCTGTTTTTT. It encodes CASTTRAGAGELFF.

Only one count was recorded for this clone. As DNA, the CDR3 is TGTGCCAGCAGCTTAACGCGGGTTAGCACCAATGAGCAGTTCTTC. It is translated as CASSLTRVSTNEQFF. The genes are TRBV7-3 and TRBJ2-1; possibly TRBD2 for D (5 bases). CDR3 length: 15 residues. V lost 0 bases, J lost 6 bases, and 12 bases lay in between. In germline, CDR1 is SGHTA, CDR2 FQGTGA.

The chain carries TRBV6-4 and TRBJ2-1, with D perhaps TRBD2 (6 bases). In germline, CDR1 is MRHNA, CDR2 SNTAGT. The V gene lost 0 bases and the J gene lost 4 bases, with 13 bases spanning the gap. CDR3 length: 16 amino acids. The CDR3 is CASSDSEGGPYNEQFF. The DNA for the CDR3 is TGTGCCAGCAGTGACTCGGAGGGAGGCCCGTACAATGAGCAGTTCTTC.

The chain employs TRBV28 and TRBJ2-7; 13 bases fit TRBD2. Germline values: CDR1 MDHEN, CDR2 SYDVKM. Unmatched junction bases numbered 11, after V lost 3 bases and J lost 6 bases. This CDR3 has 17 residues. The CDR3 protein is CASSLGASGLAGVEQYF. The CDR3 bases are TGTGCCAGCAGTTTGGGAGCGAGCGGACTAGCGGGAGTCGAGCAGTACTTC.